The 30 T cell receptor beta chains below come from one sample, sequenced in a study of cytomegalovirus exposure and HLA in healthy donors. Profiled with immunoSEQ multiplex PCR; TCRdb holds only in-frame clones, not every one. The profile shows over 250,000 clones, 80% to 90% of them singletons. The sample was PBMCs. Receptors originate from a woman younger than 30 in good health and CMV-seronegative.

Points on this clone: The same CDR3 also results from other DNA sequences found in this sample. The V and J genes are TRBV5-1 and TRBJ1-5; D remains ambiguous. The CDR3 is 14 amino acids. V shed 0 bases and J shed 5 bases, with 9 bases lying between them. The germline V gene has CDR1 SGHRS and CDR2 YFSETQ. DNA for the CDR3: TGCGCCAGCAGCTTGGGTGCTGCAGATCAGCCCCAGCATTTT. It yields the protein CASSLGAADQPQHF.

V usage is TRBV5-4 and J usage is TRBJ1-2; D may be TRBD1 (5 bases). Germline-derived CDR1 and CDR2 are SGHNT and YYREEE (reference sequence). This CDR3 is built from 15 residues. V was clipped by 4 bases and J by 3 bases, with 16 bases between them. CDR3 sequence: CASSQGGARDYGYTF. In DNA form, the CDR3 reads TGTGCCAGCAGCCAAGGCGGGGCTCGGGACTATGGCTACACCTTC.

This clone was seen a few times. DNA of the CDR3: TGTGCCAGTAGTATAGCTCCTAGCGGGAGATACGAGCAGTACTTC. Its translation is CASSIAPSGRYEQYF. The chain links TRBV19 to TRBJ2-7; 10 bases line up with TRBD2. Germline lookup yields CDR1 LNHDA and CDR2 SQIVND (reference sequence). V trimming: 1 base; J trimming: 4 bases; junction bases outside the gene matches: 4. The CDR3 spans 15 residues.

This rearrangement joins TRBV7-2 to TRBJ1-6, with a weak D call TRBD1 (6 bases). The CDR3 length is 17 residues. CDR1 SGHTA and CDR2 FQGNSA come from the germline V gene. Deletions cut 4 bases from V and 4 bases from J, with 17 bases between. CDR3 in amino acids: CASSYLPARGYNSPLHF. The CDR3 region has the DNA TGTGCCAGCAGCTACTTACCGGCCAGGGGTTATAATTCACCCCTCCACTTT.

The rearrangement uses TRBV18 and TRBJ2-7, with 7 bases fitting TRBD1. The CDR3 covers 14 residues. Per the germline V gene, CDR1 is KGHSH and CDR2 is LQKENI. V dropped 0 bases and J dropped 2; count of bases not matched to a gene: 1. CDR3 region: CASSPPGTAYEQYF. In DNA form, the CDR3 reads TGTGCCAGCTCACCACCCGGGACAGCCTACGAGCAGTACTTC.

This sequence joins TRBV29-1 and TRBJ2-7; 12 positions match TRBD1. The CDR3 covers 15 residues. J was trimmed by 5 bases and V by 4 bases; bases with no gene match: 9. Germline-derived CDR1 and CDR2 are SQVTM and ANQGSEA. The CDR3 nucleotides read TGCAGCGTTGTTCCCTGGGACAGGGGGCACAACGAGCAGTACTTC. This sequence encodes CSVVPWDRGHNEQYF.

The chain has TRBV4-3 and TRBJ2-5; TRBD1 aligns across 8 bases. The length of the CDR3 is 16 residues. CDR1 and CDR2 from the germline V gene are LGHNA and YSLEER. Trimming removed 2 bases from V and 4 bases from J; junction bases left unmatched: 9. The CDR3 spells CASSQSPQGVGETQYF. The CDR3, as DNA: TGCGCCAGCAGCCAATCACCACAGGGGGTAGGAGAGACCCAGTACTTC.

This clone was counted only a few times. V usage is TRBV2 and J usage is TRBJ1-5; 7 positions match TRBD1. The CDR3 runs 15 residues. V lost 2 bases to trimming and J lost 4 bases; unmatched junction nucleotides: 5. Germline CDR1 and CDR2: SNHLY and FYNNEI. CDR3 protein: CASSEWRGLNQPQHF. In DNA form, the CDR3 reads TGTGCCAGCAGTGAATGGAGGGGGCTTAATCAGCCCCAGCATTTT.

The CDR3 is CASSPTGGTEAFF. In nucleotides, the CDR3 is TGTGCCAGCAGCCCGACAGGGGGCACTGAAGCTTTCTTT. The chain combines TRBV6-6 with TRBJ1-1; 9 positions agree with TRBD1. Germline values: CDR1 MNHNY, CDR2 SVGAGI (reference sequence). The CDR3 covers 13 residues. Germline trimming cut 6 bases from V and 4 bases from J; bases unmatched to any gene: 3.

The rearrangement uses TRBV5-1 and TRBJ2-7, with 9 nucleotides matching TRBD2. The junction had 8 bases not matched to a gene; V was cut back by 4 bases and J by 3 bases. The CDR3 length is 15 residues. Per germline, CDR1 SGHRS and CDR2 YFSETQ. CDR3 sequence: CASSPLSGGLYEQYF. CDR3 nucleotides: TGCGCCAGCAGCCCCCTAAGCGGGGGGCTCTACGAGCAGTACTTC. Together with reference TRBV5-1 and TRBJ2-7, the CDR3 gives the full variable domain: KAGVTQTPRYLIKTRGQQVTLSCSPISGHRSVSWYQQTPGQGLQFLFEYFSETQRNKGNFPGRFSGRQFSNSRSEMNVSTLELGDSALYLCASSPLSGGLYEQYFGPGTRLTVT.

This chain connects TRBV19 to TRBJ1-1, with TRBD1 matching 10 bases. This CDR3 has 16 amino acids. Per the germline V gene, CDR1 is LNHDA and CDR2 is SQIVND (reference sequence). V trimming: 0 bases; J trimming: 6 bases; junction bases outside the gene matches: 7. The CDR3: CASSIDPGTGVSEAFF. CDR3 sequence (DNA): TGTGCCAGTAGTATAGATCCCGGGACAGGGGTTTCTGAAGCTTTCTTT.

This sequence joins TRBV2 and TRBJ2-5, with D tentatively TRBD2 (6 bases). V was cut by 7 bases and J by 0 bases, with 15 bases left in between. This CDR3 is built from 15 residues. CDR1 is SNHLY, CDR2 FYNNEI, per germline. As DNA, the CDR3 is TGTGCCAGCAAGCGTGTAGCGGCAGACCAAGAGACCCAGTACTTC. It encodes CASKRVAADQETQYF.

The V call is TRBV18, the J call TRBJ2-7; 7 bases line up with TRBD1. CDR1 and CDR2 (germline): KGHSH, LQKENI. This CDR3 region has 15 residues. J gave up 2 bases and V 3 bases, and 7 bases lay outside the gene matches. CDR3: CASSPPLGQTYEQYF. The CDR3 DNA sequence: TGTGCCAGCTCACCCCCCTTGGGACAGACCTACGAGCAGTACTTC.

The chain is built from TRBV6-6 and TRBJ2-1; 9 bases are a match to TRBD1. Trimming took 6 bases from V and 4 from J; bases not matched to a gene: 4. The CDR3 sequence is 14 residues long. The V gene's germline CDR1 is MNHNY and CDR2 SVGAGI (reference sequence). This CDR3 reads CASSQDRGYNEQFF. CDR3 coding DNA: TGTGCCAGCAGCCAGGACAGGGGTTACAATGAGCAGTTCTTC.

This clone was counted ten times or more. This specimen includes other DNA sequences encoding the same CDR3. The chain is built from TRBV28 and TRBJ1-2; the D gene is possibly TRBD1 (5 bases). The CDR3 runs 12 residues. Germline V CDR1 and CDR2: MDHEN, SYDVKM. The V and J ends lost 6 bases and 2 bases respectively, with 7 bases between them. CDR3 protein: CASSRQNYGYTF. The CDR3 coding sequence is TGTGCCAGCAGCAGACAGAACTATGGCTACACCTTC.

V and J are TRBV7-6 and TRBJ2-7; 14 bases agree with TRBD2. This CDR3 is built from 15 residues. With V trimmed by 4 bases and J by 6 bases, 5 bases remained unmatched. In germline, CDR1 is SGHVS, CDR2 FNYEAQ. CDR3 sequence (DNA): TGTGCCAGCAGCTCGGGACTAGCGGGAGTGGTCGAGCAGTACTTC. Translated, it gives CASSSGLAGVVEQYF.

The chain combines TRBV2 with TRBJ2-7; 9 bases align to TRBD1. This CDR3 spans 15 amino acids. Germline V lookup: CDR1 SNHLY, CDR2 FYNNEI. V was pared by 7 bases and J by 1 base, with 8 bases of the junction left unmatched. The DNA for the CDR3 is TGTGCCAGCACCCCGGACAGGGGAATATCCTACGAGCAGTACTTC. Translating gives CASTPDRGISYEQYF.

The table lists this clone with a count of one. V and J are TRBV9 and TRBJ1-2; no definite D call. The CDR3 length is 12 residues. The germline V gene encodes CDR1 SGDLS and CDR2 YYNGEE. Trimming removed 0 bases from V and 5 bases from J, with 5 bases in between. CDR3 in amino acids: CASSVGQYGYTF. The CDR3 region has the DNA TGTGCCAGCAGCGTAGGGCAGTATGGCTACACCTTC.

The chain couples TRBV7-7 to TRBJ2-3, with 13 positions matching TRBD2. V lost 5 bases and J lost 5; bases outside the gene matches: 7. The germline gives CDR1 SSHAT, CDR2 FNYEAQ (reference sequence). This CDR3 region has 16 residues. Written as DNA, the CDR3 is TGTGCCAGCAGCCCCCAACTAGCGGGAGGGTTAGATACGCAGTATTTT. It translates to CASSPQLAGGLDTQYF.

This clone was detected only a few times. The chain uses TRBV29-1 and TRBJ1-1; D may be TRBD1 (6 bases). CDR3 length: 12 amino acids. V lost 6 bases to trimming and J lost 3 bases, with 11 bases between them. CDR1 and CDR2 from the germline V gene are SQVTM and ANQGSEA. CDR3 nucleotide sequence: TGCAGCGTCACCACAGGGTACACTGAAGCTTTCTTT. It translates to CSVTTGYTEAFF.

The rearrangement links TRBV7-8 to TRBJ2-3; 8 bases agree with TRBD2. The germline CDR1 and CDR2 sequences are SGHVS and FQNEAQ. CDR3 length: 16 amino acids. V dropped 5 bases and J dropped 4; count of bases not matched to a gene: 11. This chain's CDR3 is CASSQERGLGPDTQYF. The CDR3 region has the DNA TGTGCCAGCAGCCAAGAGCGGGGGTTGGGTCCAGATACGCAGTATTTT.

V usage is TRBV14 and J usage is TRBJ2-5, with 11 bases identical to TRBD1. CDR1 SGHDN and CDR2 FVKESK come from the germline V gene. V dropped 0 bases and J dropped 6; count of bases not matched to a gene: 9. There are 17 residues in the CDR3. Here the CDR3 DNA reads TGTGCCAGCAGCCAAGAACCCAGGGACAGGGGGAACAAGACCCAGTACTTC. Translation gives CASSQEPRDRGNKTQYF.

The V gene is TRBV10-2, the J gene TRBJ1-2; possibly TRBD1 for D (6 bases). The CDR3 has 15 amino acids. The V gene's germline CDR1 is WSHSY and CDR2 SAAADI. Trimming left V 7 bases short and J 0 bases short, with 15 bases between. CDR3 region: CASTSQGYTNYGYTF. The DNA of the CDR3 is TGCGCCAGCACCTCACAGGGATATACTAACTATGGCTACACCTTC.

This clone was observed a few times. This rearrangement joins TRBV6-1 to TRBJ1-1; 8 nucleotides match TRBD1. Germline V lookup: CDR1 MNHNS, CDR2 SASEGT. J lost 9 bases, V lost 4 bases, and 10 bases had no gene match. There are 14 residues in the CDR3. Here the CDR3 DNA reads TGTGCCAGCAGTGGGACAGGGAGGCTTCAGCAAGCTTTCTTT. This sequence encodes CASSGTGRLQQAFF.

The chain is built from TRBV19 and TRBJ2-7, with 10 bases that match TRBD1. Per the germline V gene, CDR1 is LNHDA and CDR2 is SQIVND (reference sequence). V lost 3 bases to trimming and J lost 4 bases; unmatched junction nucleotides: 6. The CDR3 totals 15 residues. As DNA, the CDR3 is TGTGCCAGTAGTATCCGGGACAGGGGCAGTTACGAGCAGTACTTC. Its protein product is CASSIRDRGSYEQYF. The complete variable domain, with remaining parts taken from reference TRBV19 and TRBJ2-7, reads DGGITQSPKYLFRKEGQNVTLSCEQNLNHDAMYWYRQDPGQGLRLIYYSQIVNDFQKGDIAEGYSVSREKKESFPLTVTSAQKNPTAFYLCASSIRDRGSYEQYFGPGTRLTVT.

The chain has TRBV30 and TRBJ1-4; D call uncertain. V was trimmed by 3 bases and J by 0 bases, leaving 8 bases between them. CDR1 GTSNPN and CDR2 SVGIG come from the germline V gene (reference sequence). The CDR3 is made up of 14 amino acids. In DNA form, the CDR3 reads TGTGCCTGGAGCTTACATACAACTAATGAAAAACTGTTTTTT. This encodes CAWSLHTTNEKLFF.

The J gene is TRBJ1-1, the V gene TRBV27, with D tentatively TRBD1 (5 bases). CDR3 length: 15 residues. The germline CDR1 and CDR2 sequences are MNHEY and SMNVEV (reference sequence). Deletions cut 5 bases from V and 0 bases from J, with 13 bases between. CDR3 residues: CASSLGGWVNTEAFF. The CDR3 DNA reads TGTGCCAGCAGTCTGGGGGGGTGGGTGAACACTGAAGCTTTCTTT.

The rearrangement joins TRBV11-2 to TRBJ2-7; perhaps TRBD1 as D (6 bases). The V end was cut by 3 bases, the J end by 12 bases, with 12 bases between. Germline CDR1 reads SGHAT; CDR2 reads FQNNGV. This CDR3 has 11 residues. CDR3 sequence reads: CASSLSQGWYF. The CDR3 nucleotides read TGTGCCAGCAGCTTGAGCCAGGGGTGGTACTTC. Based on the CDR3 plus reference TRBV11-2 and TRBJ2-7, the full variable domain is EAGVAQSPRYKIIEKRQSVAFWCNPISGHATLYWYQQILGQGPKLLIQFQNNGVVDDSQLPKDRFSAERLKGVDSTLKIQPAKLEDSAVYLCASSLSQGWYFGPGTRLTVT.

The CDR3 region is CASSGGTGGVRETQYF. The CDR3 DNA follows: TGCGCCAGCAGCGGCGGGACAGGAGGGGTCCGAGAGACCCAGTACTTC. V gene TRBV5-1 combines with J gene TRBJ2-5; 8 bases are shared with TRBD1. Germline V gene lookup returns CDR1 SGHRS and CDR2 YFSETQ. This CDR3 has 16 residues. Germline trimming cut 4 bases from V and 4 bases from J; bases unmatched to any gene: 12.

The chain combines TRBV7-8 with TRBJ1-5; D is unresolved. Germline CDR1 reads SGHVS; CDR2 reads FQNEAQ. The V gene lost 0 bases and the J gene lost 0 bases, with 9 bases spanning the gap. The CDR3 covers 16 residues. CDR3 protein: CASSLATEYSNQPQHF. The CDR3 nucleotides are TGTGCCAGCAGCTTAGCGACGGAGTATAGCAATCAGCCCCAGCATTTT.